This entry describes one T cell receptor beta chain. Original data processing: For nucleated cells, counts were estimated from reference gene primer amplification. Only in-frame clones appear in the TCRdb table, and some are missing; sequencing was by immunoSEQ multiplex PCR. That table is the source of V, J and clone size, and D and trimming were worked out from the DNA. The sample contains roughly 290,000 clones, 85% of which appear only once. This specimen comes from a study of blood T cell repertoires in COVID-19. Study details: Samples of COVID-19 (acute and convalescent) were obtained from the United States, Italy and Spain. T cells, B-cell-depleted T cells, or PBMCs provided the cDNA or gDNA that served as material.

This CDR3 has 14 amino acids. V was clipped by 3 bases and J by 2 bases, with 11 bases between them. The germline V gene encodes CDR1 SGHNT and CDR2 YYREEE (reference sequence). V and J are TRBV5-4 and TRBJ1-2, with a weak D call TRBD1 (6 bases). Source material: peripheral blood. The receptor comes from a woman between 50 and 59 years old with active or convalescent COVID-19. The CDR3 protein is CASSSVGANYGYTF. CDR3 sequence (DNA): TGTGCCAGCAGCTCGGTGGGGGCCAACTATGGCTACACCTTC. Together with reference TRBV5-4 and TRBJ1-2, the CDR3 gives the full variable domain: ETGVTQSPTHLIKTRGQQVTLRCSSQSGHNTVSWYQQALGQGPQFIFQYYREEENGRGNFPPRFSGLQFPNYSSELNVNALELDDSALYLCASSSVGANYGYTFGSGTRLTVV.